This T cell receptor (beta chain) was identified in a study of long-term antiretroviral therapy in people with HIV. Study results and caveats: Clonal expansions arising prior to ART prevailed in the repertoire at every time point. Collection spanned 2004 to 2017; ART regimens may be less effective than current ones.

A remark on this clone: What it recognizes is unknown.

Germline loops: CDR1 SEHNR, CDR2 FQNEAQ (reference sequence). V was pared by 4 bases and J by 2 bases, with 13 bases of the junction left unmatched. This CDR3 spans 18 amino acids. Sequencing relied on immunoSEQ assay v3.0, run at survey level. Some clones are missing from TCRdb's copy, which holds only in-frame ones; the method was immunoSEQ multiplex PCR. Of more than 5,500 clones in the sample, around 80% were seen once. Donors needed at least one pre-ART PBMC sample plus at least two post-ART samples. Every specimen provided roughly 0.9-10 million cryopreserved PBMC before DNA extraction took place.

The material sequenced was unsorted PBMCs, taken 1.1 years after starting antiretroviral therapy. This clonotype originated in a man aged 40-49 years with HIV. The rearrangement joins TRBV7-9 to TRBJ1-5, with TRBD1 identical over 8 bases. The CDR3 here is CASSSSPSDRVRNQPQHF. The CDR3, as DNA: TGTGCCAGCAGCTCCTCACCTTCGGACAGGGTTCGCAATCAGCCCCAGCATTTT.